This record concerns one T cell receptor (beta chain) sequence. Sequencing of TCRB used Survey level resolution. Sequencing used immunoSEQ multiplex PCR; TCRdb keeps in-frame clones, though not all of them. The table has 9,300 or so clones, 82% seen once. Time point here: 2015-2016 season, pre-vaccination. Adults received seasonal inactivated influenza vaccine, with sorted blood CD4 subsets sequenced before and after. Vaccine contraindications, substance abuse, HIV/AIDS, active malignancy and active illness excluded donors. ICOS+CD38+ and ICOS-CD38- fractions were sorted from non-naive CD4+CXCR5+PD-1+ cells. This sample was included in a study of follicular helper T cells after annual influenza vaccination. V lost 3 bases and J 9 bases, leaving 21 bases between the germline ends. The CDR3 totals 16 residues. In germline, CDR1 is SGHAT, CDR2 FQNNGV.

The source was CXCR5+ CD38- circulating T follicular helper cells from blood, collected on the day of influenza vaccination. The subset was: circulating Tfh, non-naive CD4+CXCR5+PD-1+ (ICOS+CD38+ or ICOS-CD38-). The TCR sequence derives from an adult who received the influenza vaccine. The V call is TRBV11-2, the J call TRBJ2-1, with D maybe TRBD2 (6 bases). CDR3 in amino acids: CASSFSERASEGEQFF. The CDR3 region has the DNA TGTGCCAGCAGCTTTAGTGAGCGAGCTAGCGAGGGTGAGCAGTTCTTC.